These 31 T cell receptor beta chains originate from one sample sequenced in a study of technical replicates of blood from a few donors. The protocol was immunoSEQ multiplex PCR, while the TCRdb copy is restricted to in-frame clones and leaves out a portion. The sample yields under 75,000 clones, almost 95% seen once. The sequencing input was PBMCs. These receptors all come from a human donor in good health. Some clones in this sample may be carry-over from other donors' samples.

Here the CDR3 reads CASSPQGQGGNTIYF. The DNA for the CDR3 is TGTGCCAGCAGCCCTCAGGGCCAAGGGGGAAACACCATATATTTT. The chain has TRBV7-9 and TRBJ1-3; weak D call: TRBD1 (5 bases). Trimming pared 5 bases from V and 4 bases from J, leaving 15 bases between. Germline CDR1 and CDR2: SEHNR and FQNEAQ (reference sequence). The CDR3 totals 15 residues. Full variable domain (outside the CDR3, taken from reference TRBV7-9 and TRBJ1-3): DTGVSQNPRHKITKRGQNVTFRCDPISEHNRLYWYRQTLGQGPEFLTYFQNEAQLEKSRLLSDRFSAERPKGSFSTLEIQRTEQGDSAMYLCASSPQGQGGNTIYFGEGSWLTVV.

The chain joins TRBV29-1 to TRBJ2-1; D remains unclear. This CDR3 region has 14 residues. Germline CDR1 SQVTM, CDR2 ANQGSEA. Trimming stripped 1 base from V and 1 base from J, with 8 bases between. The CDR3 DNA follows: TGCAGCGTTGAAGTTCTGTTGTCCTACAATGAGCAGTTCTTC. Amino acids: CSVEVLLSYNEQFF.

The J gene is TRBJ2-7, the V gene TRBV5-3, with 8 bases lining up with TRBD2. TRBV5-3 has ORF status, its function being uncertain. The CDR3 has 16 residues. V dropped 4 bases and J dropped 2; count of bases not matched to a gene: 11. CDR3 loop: CARSRREGGDPYEQYF. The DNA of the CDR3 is TGTGCCAGAAGCCGACGGGAGGGTGGGGACCCCTACGAGCAGTACTTC.

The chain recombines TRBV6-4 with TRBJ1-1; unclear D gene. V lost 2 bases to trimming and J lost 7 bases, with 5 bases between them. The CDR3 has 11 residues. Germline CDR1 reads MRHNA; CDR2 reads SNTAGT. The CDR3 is CASSDIVEAFF. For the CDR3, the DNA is TGTGCCAGCAGTGACATAGTTGAAGCTTTCTTT.

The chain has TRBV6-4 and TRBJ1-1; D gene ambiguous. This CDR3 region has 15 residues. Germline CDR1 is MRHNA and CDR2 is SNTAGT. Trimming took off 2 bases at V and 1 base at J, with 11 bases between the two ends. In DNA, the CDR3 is TGTGCCAGCAGTGACCGGGGAATAAGGAACACTGAAGCTTTCTTT. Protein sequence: CASSDRGIRNTEAFF.

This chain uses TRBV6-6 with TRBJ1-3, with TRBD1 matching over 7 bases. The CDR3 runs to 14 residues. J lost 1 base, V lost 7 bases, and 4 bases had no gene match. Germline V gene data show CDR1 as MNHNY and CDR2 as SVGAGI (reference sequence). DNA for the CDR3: TGTGCCAGCACGACAGGGAATTCTGGAAACACCATATATTTT. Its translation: CASTTGNSGNTIYF.

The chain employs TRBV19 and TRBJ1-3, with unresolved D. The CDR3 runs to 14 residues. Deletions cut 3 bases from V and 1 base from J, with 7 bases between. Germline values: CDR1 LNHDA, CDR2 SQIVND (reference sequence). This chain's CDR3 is CASSIPGSGNTIYF. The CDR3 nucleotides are TGTGCCAGTAGTATCCCGGGGTCTGGAAACACCATATATTTT.

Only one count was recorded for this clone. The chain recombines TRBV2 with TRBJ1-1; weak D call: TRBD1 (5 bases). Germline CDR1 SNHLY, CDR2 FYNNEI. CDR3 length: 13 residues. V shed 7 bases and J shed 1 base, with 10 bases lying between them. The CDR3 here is CASIPDRNTEAFF. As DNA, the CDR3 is TGTGCCAGCATTCCCGACAGGAACACTGAAGCTTTCTTT.

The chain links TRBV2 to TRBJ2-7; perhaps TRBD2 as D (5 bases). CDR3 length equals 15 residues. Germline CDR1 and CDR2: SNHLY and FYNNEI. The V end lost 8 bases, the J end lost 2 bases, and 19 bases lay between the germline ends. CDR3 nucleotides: TGTGCCAGCCTTGATCTAGCCGCGACAACCTACGAGCAGTACTTC. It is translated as CASLDLAATTYEQYF.

The CDR3 loop is CATSRDRSRRNTEAFF. The CDR3 nucleotides are TGTGCCACCAGCAGAGATCGCTCGAGAAGGAACACTGAAGCTTTCTTT. This chain joins TRBV15 and TRBJ1-1, with D unresolved. This CDR3 is built from 16 residues. Trimming stripped 0 bases from V and 1 base from J, with 12 bases between. The germline gives CDR1 LNHNV, CDR2 YYDKDF (reference sequence).

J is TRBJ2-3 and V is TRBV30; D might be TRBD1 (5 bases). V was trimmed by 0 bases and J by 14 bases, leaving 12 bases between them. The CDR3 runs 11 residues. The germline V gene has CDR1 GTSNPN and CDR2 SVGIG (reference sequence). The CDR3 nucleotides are TGTGCCTGGAGTGTAAGGGGAACAATGTATTTT. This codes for CAWSVRGTMYF.

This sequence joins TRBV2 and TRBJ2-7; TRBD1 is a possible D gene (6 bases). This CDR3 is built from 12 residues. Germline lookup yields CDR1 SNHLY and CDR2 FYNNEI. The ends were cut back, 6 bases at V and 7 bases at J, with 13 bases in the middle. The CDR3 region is CASRATGYEQYF. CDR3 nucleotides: TGTGCCAGCAGGGCCACAGGGTATGAGCAGTACTTC.

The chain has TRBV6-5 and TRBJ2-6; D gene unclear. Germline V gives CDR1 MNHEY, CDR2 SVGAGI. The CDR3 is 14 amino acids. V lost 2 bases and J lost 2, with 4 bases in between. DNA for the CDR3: TGTGCCAGCAGTTACGACACTGGGGCCAACGTCCTGACTTTC. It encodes CASSYDTGANVLTF.

CDR3 DNA: TGCGCCAGCAGTGAGTCTGGCCCCCGACAGGGTGAACCCTATGGCTACACCTTC. This translates into CASSESGPRQGEPYGYTF. This chain connects TRBV10-1 to TRBJ1-2, with TRBD1 matching over 7 bases. V dropped 0 bases and J dropped 4; count of bases not matched to a gene: 14. Germline V CDR1 and CDR2: WNHNN, SYGVQD (reference sequence). This CDR3 has 18 residues.

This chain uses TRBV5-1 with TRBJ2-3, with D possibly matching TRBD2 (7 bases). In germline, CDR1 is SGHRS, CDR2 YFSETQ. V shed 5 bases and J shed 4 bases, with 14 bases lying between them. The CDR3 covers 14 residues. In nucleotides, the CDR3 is TGCGCCAGCAGGGCGGGGGCGAGAGCAGATACGCAGTATTTT. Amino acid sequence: CASRAGARADTQYF.

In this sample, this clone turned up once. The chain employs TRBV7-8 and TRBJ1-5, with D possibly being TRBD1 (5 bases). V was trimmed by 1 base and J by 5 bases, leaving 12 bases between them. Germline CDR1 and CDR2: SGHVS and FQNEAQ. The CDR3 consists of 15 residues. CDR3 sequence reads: CASSLGGGGDQPQHF. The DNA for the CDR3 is TGTGCCAGCAGCTTAGGAGGCGGGGGGGATCAGCCCCAGCATTTT.

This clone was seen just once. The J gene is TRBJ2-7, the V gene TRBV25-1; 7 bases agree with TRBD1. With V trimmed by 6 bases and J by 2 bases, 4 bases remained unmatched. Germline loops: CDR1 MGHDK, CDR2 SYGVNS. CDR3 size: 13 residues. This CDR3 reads CASREQGTYEQYF. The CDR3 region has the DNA TGTGCCAGCAGGGAACAGGGGACCTACGAGCAGTACTTC.

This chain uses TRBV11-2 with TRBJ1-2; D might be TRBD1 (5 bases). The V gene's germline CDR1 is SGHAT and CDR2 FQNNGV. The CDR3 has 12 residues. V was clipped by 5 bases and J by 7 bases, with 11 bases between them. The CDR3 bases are TGTGCCAGCAGCAAAGAAGGGGTTGGCTACACCTTC. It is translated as CASSKEGVGYTF.

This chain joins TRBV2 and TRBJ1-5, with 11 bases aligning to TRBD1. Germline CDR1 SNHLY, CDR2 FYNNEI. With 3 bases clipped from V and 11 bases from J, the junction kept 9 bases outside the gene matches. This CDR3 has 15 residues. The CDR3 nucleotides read TGTGCCAGCAGTGACGGACAGGGGGCCCCTAGAGCCCAGCATTTT. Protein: CASSDGQGAPRAQHF.

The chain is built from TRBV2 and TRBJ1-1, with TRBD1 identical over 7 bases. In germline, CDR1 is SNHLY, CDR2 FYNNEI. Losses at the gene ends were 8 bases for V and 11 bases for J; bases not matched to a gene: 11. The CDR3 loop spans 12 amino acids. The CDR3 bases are TGTGCCAGCGGGGGGACAGCACAGAGGGCTTTCTTT. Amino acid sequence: CASGGTAQRAFF.

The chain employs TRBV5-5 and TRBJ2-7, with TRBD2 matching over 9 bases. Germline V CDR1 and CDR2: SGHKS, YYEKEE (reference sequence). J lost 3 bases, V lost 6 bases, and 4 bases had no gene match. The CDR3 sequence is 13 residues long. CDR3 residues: CASTRREGYEQYF. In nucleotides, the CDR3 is TGTGCCAGCACCCGGCGGGAGGGCTACGAGCAGTACTTC.

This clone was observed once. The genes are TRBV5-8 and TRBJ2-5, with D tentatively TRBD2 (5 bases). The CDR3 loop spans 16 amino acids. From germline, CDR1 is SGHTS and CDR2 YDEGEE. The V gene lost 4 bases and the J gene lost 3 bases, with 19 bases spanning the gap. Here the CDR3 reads CASSPVRSLAEETQYF. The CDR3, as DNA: TGTGCCAGCAGCCCCGTGCGGTCGCTAGCAGAAGAGACCCAGTACTTC.

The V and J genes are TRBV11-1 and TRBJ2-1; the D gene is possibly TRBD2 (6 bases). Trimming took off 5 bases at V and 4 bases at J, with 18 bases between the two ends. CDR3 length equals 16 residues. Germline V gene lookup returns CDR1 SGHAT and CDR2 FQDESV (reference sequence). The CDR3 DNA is TGTGCCAGCAGCCCTATTTCTGGCGGACTATACAATGAGCAGTTCTTC. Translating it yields CASSPISGGLYNEQFF.

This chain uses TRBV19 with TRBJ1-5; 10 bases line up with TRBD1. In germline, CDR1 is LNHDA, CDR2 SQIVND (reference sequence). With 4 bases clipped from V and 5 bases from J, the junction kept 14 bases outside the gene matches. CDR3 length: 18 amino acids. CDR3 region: CASSKDETGGGGHQPQHF. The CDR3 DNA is TGTGCCAGTAGTAAGGATGAGACAGGGGGCGGTGGACATCAGCCCCAGCATTTT. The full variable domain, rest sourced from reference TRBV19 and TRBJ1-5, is DGGITQSPKYLFRKEGQNVTLSCEQNLNHDAMYWYRQDPGQGLRLIYYSQIVNDFQKGDIAEGYSVSREKKESFPLTVTSAQKNPTAFYLCASSKDETGGGGHQPQHFGDGTRLSIL.

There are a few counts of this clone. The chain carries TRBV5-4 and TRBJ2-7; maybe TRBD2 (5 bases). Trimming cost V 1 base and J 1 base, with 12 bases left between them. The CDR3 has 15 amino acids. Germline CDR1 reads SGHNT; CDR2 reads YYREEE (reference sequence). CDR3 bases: TGTGCCAGCAGCTTGTACGGGGATTCATCCTACGAGCAGTACTTC. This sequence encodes CASSLYGDSSYEQYF.

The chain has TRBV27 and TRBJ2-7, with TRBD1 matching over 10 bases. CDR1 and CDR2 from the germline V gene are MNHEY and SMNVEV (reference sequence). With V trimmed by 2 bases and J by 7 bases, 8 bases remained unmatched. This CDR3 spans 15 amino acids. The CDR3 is CASSLRGTGAREQYF. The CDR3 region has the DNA TGTGCCAGCAGTTTAAGAGGGACAGGGGCGCGTGAGCAGTACTTC.

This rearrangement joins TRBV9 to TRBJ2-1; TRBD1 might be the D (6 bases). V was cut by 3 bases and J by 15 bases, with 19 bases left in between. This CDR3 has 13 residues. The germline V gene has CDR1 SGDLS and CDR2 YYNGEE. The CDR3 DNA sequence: TGTGCCAGCAGCGCCCCGGGACATTTTTTAGGGTTCTTC. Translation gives CASSAPGHFLGFF.

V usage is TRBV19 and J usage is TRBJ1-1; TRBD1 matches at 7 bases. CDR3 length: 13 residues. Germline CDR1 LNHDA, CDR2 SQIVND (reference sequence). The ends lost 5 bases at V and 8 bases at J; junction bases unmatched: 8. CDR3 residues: CASSVTRDSEAFF. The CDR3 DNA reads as TGTGCCAGTAGTGTAACCCGGGACAGCGAAGCTTTCTTT.

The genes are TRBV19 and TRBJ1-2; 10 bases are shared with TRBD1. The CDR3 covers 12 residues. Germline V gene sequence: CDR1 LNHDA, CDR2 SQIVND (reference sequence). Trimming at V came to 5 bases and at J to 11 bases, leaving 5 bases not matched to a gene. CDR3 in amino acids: CASSYRDRGYTF. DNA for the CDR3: TGTGCCAGTAGTTACCGGGACAGGGGTTACACCTTC.

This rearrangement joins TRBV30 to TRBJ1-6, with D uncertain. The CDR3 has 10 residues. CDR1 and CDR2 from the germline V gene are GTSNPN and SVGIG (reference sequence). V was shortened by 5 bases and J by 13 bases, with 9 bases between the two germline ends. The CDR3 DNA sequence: TGTGCCTGGGGCCTTTGGCCCCTCCACTTT. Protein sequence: CAWGLWPLHF.

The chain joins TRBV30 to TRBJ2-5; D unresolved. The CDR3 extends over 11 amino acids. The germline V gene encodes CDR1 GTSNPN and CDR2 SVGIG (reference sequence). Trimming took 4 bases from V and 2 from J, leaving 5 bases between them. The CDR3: CAWIGQETQYF. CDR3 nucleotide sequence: TGTGCCTGGATCGGGCAAGAGACCCAGTACTTC.